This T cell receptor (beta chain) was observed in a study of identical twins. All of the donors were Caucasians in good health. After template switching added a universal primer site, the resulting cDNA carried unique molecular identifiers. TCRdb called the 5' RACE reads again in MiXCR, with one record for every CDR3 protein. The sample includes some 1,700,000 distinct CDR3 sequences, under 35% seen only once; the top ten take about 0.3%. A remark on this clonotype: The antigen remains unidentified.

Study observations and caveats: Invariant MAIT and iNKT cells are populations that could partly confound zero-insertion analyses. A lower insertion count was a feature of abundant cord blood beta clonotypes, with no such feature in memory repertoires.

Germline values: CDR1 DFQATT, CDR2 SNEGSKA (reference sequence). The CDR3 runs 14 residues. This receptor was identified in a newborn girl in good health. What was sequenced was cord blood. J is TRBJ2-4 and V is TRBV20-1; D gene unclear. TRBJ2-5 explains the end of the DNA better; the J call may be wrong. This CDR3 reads CSRLLSRRPATQYF. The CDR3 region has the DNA TGCAGCCGCCTACTAAGCAGAAGACCGGCGACCCAGTACTTC.